The TCR beta chain described here comes from a study of T cell changes during pregnancy in multiple sclerosis. In germline, CDR1 is SEHNR, CDR2 FQNEAQ (reference sequence). After removal of 1 base from V and 11 bases from J, the junction contained 2 bases not matched to a gene. The CDR3 is made up of 12 amino acids. Here immunoSEQ multiplex PCR was the method, and the copy in TCRdb shows in-frame clones only, minus some. The data show some 52,000 clones, roughly 92% seen once. The sequences come from CD4+ T cells from peripheral blood mononuclear cells, collected in the third trimester of pregnancy. The origin of this receptor is a female donor with multiple sclerosis, enrolled in a pregnancy study. V usage is TRBV7-9 and J usage is TRBJ2-4; 7 positions match TRBD1. CDR3 sequence (DNA): TGTGCCAGCAGCTTAGGGGACAGTCTTCAGTACTTC. Its protein is CASSLGDSLQYF. The complete variable domain, with remaining parts taken from reference TRBV7-9 and TRBJ2-4, reads DTGVSQNPRHKITKRGQNVTFRCDPISEHNRLYWYRQTLGQGPEFLTYFQNEAQLEKSRLLSDRFSAERPKGSFSTLEIQRTEQGDSAMYLCASSLGDSLQYFGAGTRLSVL.